This T cell receptor (beta chain) was identified in a study of blood T cells in healthy people across ages. The draw of peripheral blood yielded around 9.6 milliliters from each donor. Per germline, CDR1 DFQATT and CDR2 SNEGSKA (reference sequence). This CDR3 has 12 amino acids. The V end lost 2 bases, the J end lost 9 bases, and 13 bases lay between the germline ends. The use of a sample-barcoded 5' primer and a J-beta primer mix characterized a second PCR of about 7 to 12 cycles. Every cDNA was tagged by a template-switch adaptor with 12 random nucleotides. TCRdb itself ran the 5' RACE reads through MiXCR, one entry per CDR3 protein. The sample includes more than 650,000 distinct CDR3 sequences, 53% of them seen just once.

The receptor comes from an elderly man in good health. This rearrangement joins TRBV20-1 to TRBJ1-1; D is ambiguous. The sample comprised blood. The CDR3 sequence: CSARLTNPKAFF. The CDR3 coding sequence is TGCAGTGCTAGACTAACGAATCCGAAAGCTTTCTTT.